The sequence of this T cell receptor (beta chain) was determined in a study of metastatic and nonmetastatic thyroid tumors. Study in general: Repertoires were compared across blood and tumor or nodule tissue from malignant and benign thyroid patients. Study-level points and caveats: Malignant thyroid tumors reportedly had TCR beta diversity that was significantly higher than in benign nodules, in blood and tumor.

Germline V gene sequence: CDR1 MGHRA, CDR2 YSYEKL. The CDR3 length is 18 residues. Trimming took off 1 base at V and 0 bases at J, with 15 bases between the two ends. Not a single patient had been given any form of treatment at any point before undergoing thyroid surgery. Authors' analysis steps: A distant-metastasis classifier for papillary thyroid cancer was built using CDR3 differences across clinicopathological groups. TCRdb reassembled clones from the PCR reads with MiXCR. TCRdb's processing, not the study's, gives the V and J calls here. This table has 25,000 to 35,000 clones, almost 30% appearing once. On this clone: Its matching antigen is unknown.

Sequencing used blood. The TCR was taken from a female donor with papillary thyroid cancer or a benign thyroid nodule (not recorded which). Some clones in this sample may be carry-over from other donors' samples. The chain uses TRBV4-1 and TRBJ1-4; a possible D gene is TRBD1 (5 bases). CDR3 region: CASSQGGDGETTNEKLFF. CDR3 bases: TGCGCCAGCAGCCAAGGGGGGGACGGAGAGACAACTAATGAAAAACTGTTTTTT.